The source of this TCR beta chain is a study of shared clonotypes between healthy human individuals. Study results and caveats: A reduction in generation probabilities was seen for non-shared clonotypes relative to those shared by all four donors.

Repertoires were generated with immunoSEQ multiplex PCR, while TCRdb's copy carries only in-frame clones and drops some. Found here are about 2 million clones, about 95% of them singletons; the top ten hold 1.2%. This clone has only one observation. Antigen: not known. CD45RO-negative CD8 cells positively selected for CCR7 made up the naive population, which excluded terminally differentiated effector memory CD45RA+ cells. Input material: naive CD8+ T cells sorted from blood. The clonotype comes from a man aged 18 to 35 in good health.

DNA for the CDR3: TGTGCCAGCAGCTTGTCGGTAGCGGGGACCACAGATACGCAGTATTTT. Translation gives CASSLSVAGTTDTQYF. J is TRBJ2-3 and V is TRBV5-6, with 8 bases that match TRBD2. CDR1 SGHDT and CDR2 YYEEEE come from the germline V gene. With 1 base clipped from V and 2 bases from J, the junction kept 6 bases outside the gene matches. The CDR3 has 16 amino acids.